One and the same sample provided the 18 T cell receptor beta chains below, sequenced in a study of T cell responses to AZD1222 COVID-19 vaccine. This table comes from immunoSEQ multiplex PCR, and its TCRdb copy is limited to in-frame clones, with some not included. The sample consists of approximately 150,000 clones, around 90% of them appearing once. This specimen consisted of peripheral blood, obtained 28 days after the second dose of the MenACWY control vaccine. Source of these receptors: an adult who received the MenACWY meningococcal vaccine as a control.

The rearrangement links TRBV19 to TRBJ1-2; a possible D gene is TRBD1 (6 bases). The CDR3 runs 14 residues. The V and J ends lost 7 bases and 5 bases respectively, with 17 bases between them. Germline V gene data show CDR1 as LNHDA and CDR2 as SQIVND (reference sequence). DNA of the CDR3: TGTGCCAGTACCTCTAACAGGGATACTTATGGCTACACCTTC. Encoded protein: CASTSNRDTYGYTF.

The chain recombines TRBV21-1 with TRBJ1-1. TRBV21-1 is an annotated pseudogene. CDR3 size: 18 residues. The CDR3 DNA reads TGTGCCAGCAGCAAAGTGGGTAAGGCTTGCCAGACGAACACTGAAGCTTTCTTT. Amino acids: CASSKVGKACQTNTEAFF.

The CDR3 reads CASSLTGTSGSGDTQYF. CDR3 bases: TGTGCCAGCAGCTTAACGGGTACTAGCGGGAGCGGGGATACGCAGTATTTT. The chain is built from TRBV7-3 and TRBJ2-3, with TRBD2 matching 11 bases. V trimming: 0 bases; J trimming: 6 bases; junction bases outside the gene matches: 8. In germline, CDR1 is SGHTA, CDR2 FQGTGA. The CDR3 length is 17 residues.

V is TRBV28 and J is TRBJ2-7, with D possibly TRBD1 on 7 matching bases. The CDR3 runs to 16 residues. Trimming took 8 bases from V and 2 from J, leaving 22 bases between them. Germline-derived CDR1 and CDR2 are MDHEN and SYDVKM. In DNA form, the CDR3 reads TGTGCCAGCGCCCGAGGGGGCGGGACCCCTACCTACGAGCAGTACTTC. Translated: CASARGGGTPTYEQYF.

The chain combines TRBV30 with TRBJ2-3, with 12 positions matching TRBD2. Germline CDR1 reads GTSNPN; CDR2 reads SVGIG (reference sequence). The CDR3 consists of 13 residues. V lost 4 bases, J lost 4 bases, and 0 bases stayed unmatched. The CDR3: CAWTSGRADTQYF. In DNA, the CDR3 is TGTGCCTGGACTAGCGGGAGGGCAGATACGCAGTATTTT.

The V call is TRBV10-2, the J call TRBJ2-3; D remains unclear. CDR1 is WSHSY and CDR2 is SAAADI in the germline V gene. CDR3 length equals 13 residues. Trimming took 10 bases from V and 1 from J, leaving 12 bases between them. The CDR3 loop is CANLPWGTDTQYF. The CDR3 DNA reads TGCGCCAACCTTCCTTGGGGCACAGATACGCAGTATTTT.

The genes are TRBV19 and TRBJ1-1; no clear D. This CDR3 is 14 amino acids long. V gave up 4 bases and J gave up 1 base, with 10 bases separating them. Germline-derived CDR1 and CDR2 are LNHDA and SQIVND (reference sequence). The CDR3 region is CASSTWQPNTEAFF. The CDR3 DNA reads as TGTGCCAGTAGTACCTGGCAGCCGAACACTGAAGCTTTCTTT.

The chain combines TRBV2 with TRBJ2-5; D is uncertain. V dropped 2 bases and J dropped 5 bases, with 9 bases sitting between them. Germline-derived CDR1 and CDR2 are SNHLY and FYNNEI. The CDR3 runs to 13 residues. The CDR3, as DNA: TGTGCCAGCAGTGAACCCTTACGGGAGACCCAGTACTTC. Its translation is CASSEPLRETQYF.

This sequence joins TRBV4-1 and TRBJ2-3; 11 bases fit TRBD2. The V segment lost 4 bases and the J segment 0 bases; nucleotides outside the gene matches: 9. The CDR3 runs 18 residues. Per the germline V gene, CDR1 is MGHRA and CDR2 is YSYEKL. The CDR3 spells CASSLGTSGATSTDTQYF. CDR3 bases: TGCGCCAGCAGCCTGGGGACTAGCGGAGCCACTAGCACAGATACGCAGTATTTT.

The V and J genes are TRBV5-1 and TRBJ2-5, with 15 bases identical to TRBD2. The V gene end was trimmed by 0 bases and the J gene end by 3 bases; junction bases not matched to a gene: 6. The length of the CDR3 is 18 residues. Per the germline V gene, CDR1 is SGHRS and CDR2 is YFSETQ. CDR3 protein: CASSLGGTSGRSEETQYF. CDR3 coding DNA: TGCGCCAGCAGCTTGGGAGGGACTAGCGGGAGGTCGGAAGAGACCCAGTACTTC.

The chain employs TRBV29-1 and TRBJ2-7; D gene uncertain. CDR1 and CDR2 from the germline V gene are SQVTM and ANQGSEA. CDR3 length equals 13 residues. The V end was cut by 2 bases, the J end by 7 bases, with 15 bases between. CDR3 nucleotides: TGCAGCGTTGAACCCAACCCATCGGGTGAGCAGTACTTC. Protein sequence: CSVEPNPSGEQYF.

This sequence joins TRBV7-9 and TRBJ2-7; perhaps TRBD1 as D (6 bases). The germline V gene encodes CDR1 SEHNR and CDR2 FQNEAQ (reference sequence). V lost 5 bases, J lost 2 bases, and 19 bases lay in between. The CDR3 loop spans 16 amino acids. The CDR3 DNA reads TGTGCCAGCAGCCCCAGACAGGCGGTGGTGACCTACGAGCAGTACTTC. It translates to CASSPRQAVVTYEQYF.

The CDR3 DNA sequence: TGTGCCAGCAGCGCGAGGGTAGCGGGAGGGCTCTCTGGGGCCAACGTCCTGACTTTC. It yields the protein CASSARVAGGLSGANVLTF. This chain uses TRBV9 with TRBJ2-6; 11 nucleotides line up with TRBD2. The CDR3 sequence is 19 residues long. Germline CDR1 and CDR2: SGDLS and YYNGEE. The V segment lost 3 bases and the J segment 0 bases; nucleotides outside the gene matches: 8.

The chain links TRBV7-6 to TRBJ2-5; tentative D call: TRBD1 (5 bases). This CDR3 contains 14 residues. Germline loops: CDR1 SGHVS, CDR2 FNYEAQ. Trimming removed 1 base at V and 5 bases at J, with 11 bases between. This CDR3 reads CASSLVQGRETQYF. The CDR3, as DNA: TGTGCCAGCAGCTTAGTGCAGGGAAGGGAGACCCAGTACTTC.

Concerning this clone itself: Relative to the germline gene, one junction end is altered; a read error may explain this. The J gene is TRBJ2-7, the V gene TRBV30, with TRBD2 identical over 13 bases. Germline CDR1 reads GTSNPN; CDR2 reads SVGIG (reference sequence). The CDR3 consists of 13 residues. The CDR3 protein is CAWSGILAGGPHF. The CDR3 DNA sequence: TGTGCCTGGAGCGGAATACTAGCGGGAGGGCCCCACTTC.

The V gene is TRBV19, the J gene TRBJ2-5; 7 bases map to TRBD1. The V segment lost 7 bases and the J segment 5 bases; nucleotides outside the gene matches: 10. The CDR3 loop spans 14 amino acids. CDR1 and CDR2 from the germline V gene are LNHDA and SQIVND (reference sequence). CDR3 region: CASTPQGQRETQYF. The CDR3 DNA reads as TGTGCCAGTACCCCTCAGGGACAGAGGGAGACCCAGTACTTC. Supplemented by reference TRBV19 and TRBJ2-5, the full variable domain reads DGGITQSPKYLFRKEGQNVTLSCEQNLNHDAMYWYRQDPGQGLRLIYYSQIVNDFQKGDIAEGYSVSREKKESFPLTVTSAQKNPTAFYLCASTPQGQRETQYFGPGTRLLVL.

This chain uses TRBV5-4 with TRBJ1-6; D remains ambiguous. Germline V gives CDR1 SGHNT, CDR2 YYREEE (reference sequence). V was pared by 3 bases and J by 5 bases, with 15 bases between. This CDR3 spans 16 amino acids. The CDR3 nucleotides read TGTGCCAGCAGCTCGACACCCCGGCGGGATAATTCACCCCTCCACTTT. Its protein product is CASSSTPRRDNSPLHF.

This clone was seen only a few times. The chain is built from TRBV5-5 and TRBJ2-5; tentative D call: TRBD2 (5 bases). The germline V gene encodes CDR1 SGHKS and CDR2 YYEKEE (reference sequence). The CDR3 sequence is 13 residues long. V was trimmed by 4 bases and J by 7 bases, leaving 14 bases between them. The CDR3 region has the DNA TGTGCCAGCAGCGAGGTCCCCGAGGGGACCCAGTACTTC. It yields the protein CASSEVPEGTQYF.